Listed here are 5 T cell receptor beta chains from one sample, sequenced in a study of beta chain features in type 1 diabetes. Study-level findings and limits: Shortening that was moderate but significant affected the TCRB CDR3s of Type 1 diabetes patients in all four CD4+ subsets.

Antigens of these TCRs are unknown. Expressed TCRB transcripts were sequenced because the entire RNA isolate underwent reverse transcription. The table came from immunoSEQ multiplex PCR; TCRdb's copy has only in-frame clones and leaves some out. Here the sample spans around 53,000 clones, around 60% being singletons. Sequenced input: stem cell memory CD4+ T cells from blood. Receptors were obtained from a woman aged 25 to 39 with type 1 diabetes.

The chain is built from TRBV7-6 and TRBJ2-1, with 9 bases fitting TRBD2. The ends lost 4 bases at V and 6 bases at J; junction bases unmatched: 10. Germline V gene sequence: CDR1 SGHVS, CDR2 FNYEAQ. The CDR3 spans 16 residues. This CDR3 reads CASSSPAGGPVNEQFF. CDR3 bases: TGTGCCAGCAGCTCCCCGGCGGGAGGGCCAGTCAATGAGCAGTTCTTC.

CDR3: CSVGGTGDYEQYF. The CDR3 DNA reads TGCAGCGTTGGCGGGACAGGGGACTACGAGCAGTACTTC. The rearrangement links TRBV29-1 to TRBJ2-7; the match to TRBD1 covers 10 bases. The CDR3 is made up of 13 amino acids. The germline gives CDR1 SQVTM, CDR2 ANQGSEA. The V gene end was trimmed by 4 bases and the J gene end by 3 bases; junction bases not matched to a gene: 3.

This clone occurred a few times. The chain carries TRBV7-2 and TRBJ2-7; maybe TRBD1 (6 bases). V dropped 3 bases and J dropped 2 bases, with 11 bases sitting between them. The CDR3 runs to 14 residues. From germline, CDR1 is SGHTA and CDR2 FQGNSA. The CDR3 region is CASSLTGTPYEQYF. The CDR3 coding sequence is TGTGCCAGCAGCTTGACCGGGACACCCTACGAGCAGTACTTC.

The chain joins TRBV7-2 to TRBJ2-7, with TRBD1 identical over 8 bases. The CDR3 is made up of 14 amino acids. Trimming at V came to 4 bases and at J to 1 base, leaving 3 bases not matched to a gene. Germline CDR1 and CDR2: SGHTA and FQGNSA. The CDR3, as DNA: TGTGCCAGCAGCTCCCGACAGGGGTCCTACGAGCAGTACTTC. Protein sequence: CASSSRQGSYEQYF.

V usage is TRBV5-1 and J usage is TRBJ2-2; 7 bases match TRBD1. The CDR3 loop spans 13 amino acids. Germline-derived CDR1 and CDR2 are SGHRS and YFSETQ. Unmatched junction bases numbered 4, after V lost 7 bases and J lost 4 bases. CDR3: CASYRDSTGELFF. The CDR3 bases are TGCGCCAGCTACCGGGACAGCACCGGGGAGCTGTTTTTT. The full variable domain, in which reference TRBV5-1 and TRBJ2-2 provide the parts outside the CDR3, is KAGVTQTPRYLIKTRGQQVTLSCSPISGHRSVSWYQQTPGQGLQFLFEYFSETQRNKGNFPGRFSGRQFSNSRSEMNVSTLELGDSALYLCASYRDSTGELFFGEGSRLTVL.